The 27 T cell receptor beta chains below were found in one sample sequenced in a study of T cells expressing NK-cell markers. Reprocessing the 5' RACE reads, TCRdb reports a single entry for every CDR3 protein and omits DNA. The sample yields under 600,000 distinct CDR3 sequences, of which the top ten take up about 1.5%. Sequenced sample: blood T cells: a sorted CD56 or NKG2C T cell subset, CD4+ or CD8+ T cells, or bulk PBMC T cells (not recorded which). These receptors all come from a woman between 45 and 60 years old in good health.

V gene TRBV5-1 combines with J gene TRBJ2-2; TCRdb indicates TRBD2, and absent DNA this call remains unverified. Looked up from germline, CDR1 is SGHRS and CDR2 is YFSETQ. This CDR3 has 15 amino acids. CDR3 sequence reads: CASSSGLVNTGELFF.

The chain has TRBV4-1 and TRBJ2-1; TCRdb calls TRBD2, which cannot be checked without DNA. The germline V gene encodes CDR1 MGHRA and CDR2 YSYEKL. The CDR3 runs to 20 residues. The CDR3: CASSQGPGLAGGGSYNEQFF.

CDR3 region: CSGLQGTGTEAFF. The chain is built from TRBV29-1 and TRBJ1-1; the TCRdb D gene call, TRBD1, has no DNA to confirm it. The CDR3 consists of 13 residues. Germline values: CDR1 SQVTM, CDR2 ANQGSEA.

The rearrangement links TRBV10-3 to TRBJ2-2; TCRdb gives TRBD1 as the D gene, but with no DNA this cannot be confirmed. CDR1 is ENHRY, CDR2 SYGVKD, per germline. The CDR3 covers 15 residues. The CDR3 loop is CAITERGPNTGELFF.

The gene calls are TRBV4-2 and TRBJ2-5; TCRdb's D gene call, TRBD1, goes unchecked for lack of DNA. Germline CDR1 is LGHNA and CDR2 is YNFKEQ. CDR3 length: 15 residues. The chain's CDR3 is CASSQERDSQETQYF.

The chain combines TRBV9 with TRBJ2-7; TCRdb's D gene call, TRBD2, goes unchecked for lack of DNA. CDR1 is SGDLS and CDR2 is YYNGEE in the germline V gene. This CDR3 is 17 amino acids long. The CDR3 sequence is CASSPGLAGGPLYEQYF.

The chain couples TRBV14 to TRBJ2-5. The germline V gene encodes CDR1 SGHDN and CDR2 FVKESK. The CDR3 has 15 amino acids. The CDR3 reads CASSQIGQKQETQYF.

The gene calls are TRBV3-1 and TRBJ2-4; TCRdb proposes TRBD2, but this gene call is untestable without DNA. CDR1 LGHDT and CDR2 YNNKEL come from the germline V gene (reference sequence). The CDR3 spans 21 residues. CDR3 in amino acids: CASSQERTSESVRLAKNIQYF.

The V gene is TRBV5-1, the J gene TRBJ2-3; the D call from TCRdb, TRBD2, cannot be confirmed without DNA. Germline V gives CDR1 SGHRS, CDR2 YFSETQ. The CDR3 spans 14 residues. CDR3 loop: CASSPSLGADTQYF.

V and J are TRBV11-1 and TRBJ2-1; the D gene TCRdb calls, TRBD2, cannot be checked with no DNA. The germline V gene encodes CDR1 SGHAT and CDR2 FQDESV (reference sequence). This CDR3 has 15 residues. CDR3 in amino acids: CASSLALAGGSEQFF.

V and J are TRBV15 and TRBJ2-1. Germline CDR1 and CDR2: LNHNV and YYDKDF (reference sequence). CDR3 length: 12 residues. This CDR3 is CATSRFEDEQFF.

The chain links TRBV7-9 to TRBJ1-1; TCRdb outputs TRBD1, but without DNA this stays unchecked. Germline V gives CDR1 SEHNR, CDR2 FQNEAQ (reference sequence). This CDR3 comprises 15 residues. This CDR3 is CASSLVRGTYTEAFF.

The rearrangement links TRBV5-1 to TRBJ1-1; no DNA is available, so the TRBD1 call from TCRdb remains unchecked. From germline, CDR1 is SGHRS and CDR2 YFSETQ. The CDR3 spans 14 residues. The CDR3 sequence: CASSGQLMNTEAFF.

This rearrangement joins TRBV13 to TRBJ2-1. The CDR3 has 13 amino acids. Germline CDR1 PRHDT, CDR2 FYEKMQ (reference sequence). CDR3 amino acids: CASSLSPYNEQFF.

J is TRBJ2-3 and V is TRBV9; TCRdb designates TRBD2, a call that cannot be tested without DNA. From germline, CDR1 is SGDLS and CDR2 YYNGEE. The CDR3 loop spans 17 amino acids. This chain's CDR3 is CASSPRGVAAIRDTQYF.

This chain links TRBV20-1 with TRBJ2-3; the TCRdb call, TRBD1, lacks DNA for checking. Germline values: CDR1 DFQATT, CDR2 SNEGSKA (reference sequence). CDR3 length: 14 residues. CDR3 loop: CSARYRLGADTQYF.

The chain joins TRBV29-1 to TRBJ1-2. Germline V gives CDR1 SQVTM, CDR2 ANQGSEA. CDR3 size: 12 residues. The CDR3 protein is CSVAGGNYGYTF.

CDR3 in amino acids: CASSLTPGRSNEQFF. The V gene is TRBV7-8, the J gene TRBJ2-1; the D gene TCRdb calls, TRBD1, cannot be checked with no DNA. The CDR3 extends over 15 amino acids. Germline V CDR1 and CDR2: SGHVS, FQNEAQ.

CDR3 region: CATRADRGYEQYF. This sequence joins TRBV24-1 and TRBJ2-7; TCRdb returns TRBD1, unconfirmable since there is no DNA. Germline V gene data show CDR1 as KGHDR and CDR2 as SFDVKD. The CDR3 sequence is 13 residues long.

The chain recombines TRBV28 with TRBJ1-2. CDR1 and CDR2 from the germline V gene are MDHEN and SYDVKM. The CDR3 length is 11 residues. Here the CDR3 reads CASRNYGGYTF.

This chain's CDR3 is CASSLIALTSGSNNEQFF. The chain recombines TRBV7-3 with TRBJ2-1; the TCRdb D gene call, TRBD2, has no DNA to confirm it. The CDR3 extends over 18 amino acids. Germline-derived CDR1 and CDR2 are SGHTA and FQGTGA.

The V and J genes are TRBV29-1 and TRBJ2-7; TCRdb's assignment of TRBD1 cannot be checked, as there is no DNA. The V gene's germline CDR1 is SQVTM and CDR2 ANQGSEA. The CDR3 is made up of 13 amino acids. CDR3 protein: CSVGDKLRYEQYF.

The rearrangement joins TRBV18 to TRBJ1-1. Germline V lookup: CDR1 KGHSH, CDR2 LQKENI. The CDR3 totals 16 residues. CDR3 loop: CASSPQDVGLNTEAFF. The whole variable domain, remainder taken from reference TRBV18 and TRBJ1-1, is NAGVMQNPRHLVRRRGQEARLRCSPMKGHSHVYWYRQLPEEGLKFMVYLQKENIIDESGMPKERFSAEFPKEGPSILRIQQVVRGDSAAYFCASSPQDVGLNTEAFFGQGTRLTVV.

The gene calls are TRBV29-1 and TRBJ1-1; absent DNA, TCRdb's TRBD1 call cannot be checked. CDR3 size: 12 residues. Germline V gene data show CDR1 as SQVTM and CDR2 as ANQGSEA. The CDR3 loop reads CTGGQGETEAFF.

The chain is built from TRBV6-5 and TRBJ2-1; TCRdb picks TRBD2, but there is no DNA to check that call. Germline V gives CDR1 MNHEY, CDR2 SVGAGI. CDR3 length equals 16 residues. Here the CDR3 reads CASSYRTSGRDNEQFF.

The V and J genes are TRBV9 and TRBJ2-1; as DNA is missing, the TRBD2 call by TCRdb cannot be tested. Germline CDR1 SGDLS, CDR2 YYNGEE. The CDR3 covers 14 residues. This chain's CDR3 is CASSVALAGGGQFF.

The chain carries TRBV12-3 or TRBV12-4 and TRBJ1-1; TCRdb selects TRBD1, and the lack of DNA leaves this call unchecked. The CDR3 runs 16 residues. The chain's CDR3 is CASSLGQGVLNTEAFF.